This record covers a single T cell receptor (beta chain). This record comes from a study of blood T cell repertoires in COVID-19. Study in general: Sites across the United States, Italy and Spain contributed samples from acute and convalescent COVID-19.

Cohort assignment relied on participant-reported clinical history. Before being deemed recovered, Cohort 3 donors had two negative PCRs, clearance, or symptom resolution. This CDR3 is built from 15 residues. Germline CDR1 MNHEY, CDR2 SMNVEV (reference sequence). V lost 2 bases and J lost 2, with 12 bases in between. Method: immunoSEQ multiplex PCR; TCRdb's copy keeps in-frame clones and lacks some. The sample records fewer than 300,000 clones, roughly 90% being singletons. Material for sequencing was PBMCs or T cells enriched from blood (not recorded which). This TCR was recovered from a woman under 40 who had recovered from COVID-19. V gene TRBV27 combines with J gene TRBJ1-2; no firm D call. The CDR3 spells CASSLQEGLNYGYTF. The CDR3 DNA sequence: TGTGCCAGCAGTTTACAAGAGGGATTAAACTATGGCTACACCTTC.